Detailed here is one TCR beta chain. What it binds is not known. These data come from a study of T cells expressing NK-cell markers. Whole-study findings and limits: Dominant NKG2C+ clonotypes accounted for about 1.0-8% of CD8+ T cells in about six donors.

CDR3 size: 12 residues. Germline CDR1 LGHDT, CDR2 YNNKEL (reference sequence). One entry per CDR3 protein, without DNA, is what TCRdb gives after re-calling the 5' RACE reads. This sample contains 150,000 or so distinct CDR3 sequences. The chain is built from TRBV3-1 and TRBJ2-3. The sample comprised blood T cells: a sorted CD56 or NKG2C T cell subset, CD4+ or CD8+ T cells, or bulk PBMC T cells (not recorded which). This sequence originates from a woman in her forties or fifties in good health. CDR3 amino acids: CASSLTADTQYF.